A selection of T cell receptor beta chains follows, all from one sample in a study of blood T cell repertoires in COVID-19. Repertoires were generated with immunoSEQ multiplex PCR, while TCRdb's copy carries only in-frame clones and drops some. The table lists more than 55,000 clones, 75% to 90% of them singletons. The specimen sequenced was peripheral blood. The origin of the receptors is a woman over 75 with acute or convalescent COVID-19. CDR3s include the opening cysteine and the closing phenylalanine or tryptophan. The D gene is left open where the match is weak. The listing skips clone size in some rows; elsewhere it reads once, few, many or a size class.

d_call,clone_size,cdr3_length,j_call,v_call,cdr3_aa,cdr3_nt
.,.,15,TRBJ1-2,TRBV18,CASSPDVGVSYGYTF,TGTGCCAGCTCACCAGATGTCGGGGTTAGCTATGGCTACACCTTC
TRBD1,.,14,TRBJ1-5,TRBV30,CAWRDTGAYQPQHF,TGTGCCTGGAGGGACACAGGGGCATATCAGCCCCAGCATTTT
TRBD1,.,13,TRBJ2-7,TRBV28,CASRTGQGGEQYF,TGTGCCAGCAGAACCGGACAGGGAGGCGAGCAGTACTTC
TRBD2,.,14,TRBJ2-7,TRBV11-2,CASSVGLAVPDQYF,TGTGCCAGCAGCGTCGGACTAGCGGTCCCGGATCAGTACTTC
.,few,15,TRBJ2-5,TRBV27,CASWGAGDGEETQYF,TGTGCCAGCTGGGGAGCAGGGGATGGGGAAGAGACCCAGTACTTC
TRBD1,.,14,TRBJ1-1,TRBV28,CASVAGTADTEAFF,TGTGCCAGCGTAGCCGGGACAGCAGATACTGAAGCTTTCTTT
TRBD1,.,14,TRBJ1-2,TRBV7-9,CASSTGTAIYGYTF,TGTGCCAGCAGCACCGGGACAGCGATCTATGGCTACACCTTC
.,.,15,TRBJ2-5,TRBV18,CASSPLGGVQETQYF,TGTGCCAGCTCACCTCTTGGAGGGGTCCAAGAGACCCAGTACTTC
.,.,17,TRBJ1-2,TRBV15,CATSRPDALRVAYGYTF,TGTGCCACCAGCAGACCCGACGCCCTCAGGGTGGCCTATGGCTACACCTTC
TRBD1,.,12,TRBJ1-2,TRBV12-3/TRBV12-4,CASSGQGYGYTF,TGTGCCAGCAGCGGACAGGGGTATGGCTACACCTTC
TRBD1,.,16,TRBJ1-2,TRBV19,CASSIAGTGPLYGYTF,TGTGCCAGTAGTATTGCCGGGACAGGGCCCCTCTATGGCTACACCTTC
TRBD1,.,21,TRBJ2-7,TRBV5-3,CARSLASRGRRANILTYEQYF,TGTGCCAGAAGCTTGGCCTCTAGGGGGCGTCGGGCAAACATCTTAACCTACGAGCAGTACTTC
.,.,16,TRBJ1-6,TRBV19,CASSARGRSDNSPLHF,TGTGCCAGTAGTGCCCGCGGCCGGAGCGATAATTCACCCCTCCACTTT
.,.,16,TRBJ1-6,TRBV19,CASRPISGTPTAPLHF,TGTGCCAGTAGACCGATCTCCGGGACACCTACCGCCCCCCTCCACTTT
.,.,15,TRBJ1-1,TRBV5-1,CASSFTGPTNTEAFF,TGCGCCAGCAGCTTCACAGGGCCTACGAACACTGAAGCTTTCTTT
TRBD2,.,15,TRBJ2-7,TRBV5-4,CASSEIAGYSGEQYF,TGTGCCAGCAGCGAAATAGCGGGGTACTCGGGAGAGCAGTACTTC
.,.,15,TRBJ2-4,TRBV30,CAWSATDRAKNIQYF,TGTGCCTGGAGTGCTACTGACAGAGCCAAAAACATTCAGTACTTC
.,.,15,TRBJ1-5,TRBV2,CASSPLRQRDQPQHF,TGTGCCAGCAGTCCCCTTCGACAGCGCGATCAGCCCCAGCATTTT
TRBD2,.,14,TRBJ2-5,TRBV9,CASSEGTRGETQYF,TGTGCCAGCAGCGAGGGGACTAGAGGAGAGACCCAGTACTTC
TRBD1,.,15,TRBJ1-2,TRBV6-5,CASSQQGPLNYGYTF,TGTGCCAGCAGTCAACAGGGGCCCCTTAACTATGGCTACACCTTC
TRBD2,.,16,TRBJ2-5,TRBV7-2,CASSLAVGTRWSTQYF,TGTGCCAGCAGCTTAGCGGTTGGGACTAGATGGTCGACTCAGTACTTC
.,.,13,TRBJ1-3,TRBV30,CAWNYQSGNTIYF,TGTGCCTGGAACTACCAATCCGGAAACACCATATATTTT
.,.,11,TRBJ2-3,TRBV29-1,CSVQGTDTQYF,TGCAGCGTCCAGGGAACGGATACGCAGTATTTT
.,.,11,TRBJ1-2,TRBV5-8,CASSLAVTGTF,TGTGCCAGCAGCTTGGCCGTTACGGGAACCTTC
.,once,14,TRBJ2-5,TRBV18,CASSPGQSQETQYF,TGTGCCAGCTCACCCGGACAAAGCCAAGAGACCCAGTACTTC
TRBD1,few,16,TRBJ1-5,TRBV19,CASSRQGAGGNQPQHF,TGTGCCAGTAGTAGGCAGGGGGCCGGAGGCAATCAGCCCCAGCATTTT
TRBD1,few,15,TRBJ1-6,TRBV6-5,CASRGQGLLNSPLHF,TGTGCCAGCAGGGGACAGGGCTTGCTAAATTCACCCCTCCACTTT
.,.,16,TRBJ2-2,TRBV2,CASSSAGGTNTGELFF,TGTGCCAGCAGTTCAGCAGGGGGGACAAACACCGGGGAGCTGTTTTTT
.,.,13,TRBJ2-3,TRBV3-1/TRBV3-2,CASSLQVRDTQYF,TGTGCCAGCAGCCTCCAGGTCCGGGATACGCAGTATTTT
.,.,13,TRBJ1-5,TRBV18,CASTQGKGQPQHF,TGTGCCAGCACCCAGGGGAAAGGTCAGCCCCAGCATTTT
TRBD2,.,15,TRBJ2-1,TRBV9,CASSEAGGTYNEQFF,TGTGCCAGCAGCGAAGCGGGAGGGACTTACAATGAGCAGTTCTTC
.,.,14,TRBJ2-5,TRBV5-1,CASSLSDSQETQYF,TGCGCCAGCAGCTTGTCCGACAGTCAAGAGACCCAGTACTTC
.,.,15,TRBJ1-2,TRBV28,CASRPQGTADYGYTF,TGTGCCAGCAGGCCTCAGGGGACGGCGGACTATGGCTACACCTTC
TRBD1,.,14,TRBJ1-2,TRBV19,CASSSLSGTGGYTF,TGTGCCAGTAGCAGCCTATCCGGGACAGGGGGCTACACCTTC
TRBD1,.,15,TRBJ1-6,TRBV6-5,CASSYRDSYNSPLHF,TGTGCCAGCAGTTACAGGGACAGCTATAATTCACCCCTCCACTTT
.,.,17,TRBJ1-1,TRBV21-1,CASSKARRVKSPTEAFF,TGTGCCAGCAGCAAAGCGCGACGGGTCAAAAGTCCCACTGAAGCTTTCTTT
.,.,12,TRBJ1-2,TRBV6-6,CASSPGDYGYTF,TGTGCCAGCTCCCCAGGGGACTATGGCTACACCTTC
TRBD1,.,16,TRBJ2-7,TRBV3-1/TRBV3-2,CASSAESPGQGYEQYF,TGTGCCAGCAGCGCCGAATCTCCGGGACAGGGCTACGAGCAGTACTTC
TRBD1,.,17,TRBJ1-6,TRBV5-1,CASSSLQGGSGNSPLHF,TGCGCCAGCAGCTCCCTGCAAGGGGGCTCGGGAAATTCACCCCTCCACTTT
TRBD1,.,15,TRBJ2-1,TRBV6-4,CASSRDRSSYNEQFF,TGTGCCAGCAGTAGGGACAGGAGCTCCTACAATGAGCAGTTCTTC
.,.,14,TRBJ1-4,TRBV30,CAWSLRTVTEKLFF,TGTGCCTGGAGCCTAAGAACAGTAACCGAAAAACTGTTTTTT
.,few,11,TRBJ2-1,TRBV7-8,CASSPANEQFF,TGTGCCAGCAGCCCCGCGAATGAGCAGTTCTTC
.,.,13,TRBJ2-1,TRBV5-1,CASSLGTYNEQFF,TGCGCCAGCAGCTTGGGGACTTACAATGAGCAGTTCTTC
TRBD1,.,14,TRBJ2-3,TRBV29-1,CSARQGASPDTQYF,TGCAGCGCCAGACAGGGGGCATCTCCAGATACGCAGTATTTT
.,.,17,TRBJ2-2,TRBV5-1,CASSGLPGSTSVGELFF,TGCGCCAGCAGCGGCTTACCAGGGTCCACCAGCGTCGGGGAGCTGTTTTTT
.,.,13,TRBJ2-2,TRBV9,CASSFRDTGELFF,TGTGCCAGCAGCTTCCGAGACACCGGGGAGCTGTTTTTT
.,.,13,TRBJ1-1,TRBV7-8,CASSRARETEAFF,TGTGCCAGCAGCCGTGCCCGGGAGACTGAAGCTTTCTTT
.,.,16,TRBJ2-3,TRBV27,CASSSPSTRGTDTQYF,TGTGCCAGCAGTTCCCCCTCGACGAGGGGCACAGATACGCAGTATTTT
TRBD2,.,15,TRBJ2-1,TRBV6-5,CASSPRGGRRNEQFF,TGTGCCAGCAGTCCCCGGGGGGGGCGACGAAATGAGCAGTTCTTC
TRBD2,.,18,TRBJ2-1,TRBV9,CASSVELAGDSLWKEQFF,TGTGCCAGCAGCGTAGAACTAGCGGGGGATAGTCTTTGGAAAGAGCAGTTCTTC
TRBD2,.,16,TRBJ2-7,TRBV7-6,CASSAIAGTRPYEQYF,TGTGCCAGCAGCGCGATAGCGGGGACCCGGCCTTACGAGCAGTACTTC
TRBD2,once,16,TRBJ2-1,TRBV6-2/TRBV6-3,CASSYSREDLGNEQFF,TGTGCCAGCAGTTATTCGCGGGAGGATCTGGGCAATGAGCAGTTCTTC
TRBD1,.,12,TRBJ2-3,TRBV10-3,CAIGTGTDTQYF,TGTGCCATAGGGACAGGGACAGATACGCAGTATTTT
.,.,13,TRBJ1-2,TRBV11-2,CASGPIRQSGYTF,TGTGCCAGCGGCCCCATCCGACAGTCTGGCTACACCTTC
.,.,15,TRBJ2-1,TRBV10-2,CASSSSVRRYNEQFF,TGCGCCAGCAGTTCTAGCGTCCGGCGCTACAATGAGCAGTTCTTC
TRBD1,.,13,TRBJ2-1,TRBV5-1,CASSLGGQGEQFF,TGCGCCAGCAGCTTGGGGGGACAGGGTGAGCAGTTCTTC